This T cell receptor (beta chain) originates from a study of neurological immune-mediated disorders. The wider study: For the roughly 34 multiple sclerosis patients, the disease was relapsing-remitting in about 30 and secondary progressive in 3.

In this sample, this clonotype turned up many times. The antigen remains undetermined. Preparation of the unsorted libraries drew on 2 million PBMCs stored at -80 C. This CDR3 contains 17 residues. V was clipped by 2 bases and J by 0 bases; unmatched bases: 6. The germline V gene encodes CDR1 SGHRS and CDR2 YFSETQ. Synthesis of cDNA was carried out by template-switch 5'RACE. The reaction used 10-nucleotide random UMIs. TCRdb fed the 5' RACE reads into MiXCR, producing one record per CDR3 protein. The sample has 65,000 to 75,000 distinct CDR3 sequences, about 5% seen once. Study findings and constraints: No CDR3 amino acid sequences were shared by expanded clones across subjects, suggesting private repertoires in all groups.

The chain has TRBV5-1 and TRBJ1-3; 9 bases are shared with TRBD1. Sample: PBMCs. The TCR originated in a human donor with multiple sclerosis. The donor label of this sample is uncertain. The chain's CDR3 is CASSFWTGEFSGNTIYF. The CDR3 DNA is TGCGCCAGCAGCTTCTGGACAGGGGAGTTCTCTGGAAACACCATATATTTT.